These T cell receptor beta chains were read from a single sample in a study of T cell changes during pregnancy in multiple sclerosis. The table came from immunoSEQ multiplex PCR; TCRdb's copy has only in-frame clones and leaves some out. The table records 30,000 to 45,000 clones, about 91% of them present only once. The material was CD4+ T cells from peripheral blood mononuclear cells, obtained in the third trimester of pregnancy. Every receptor here comes from a female donor in good health, enrolled as a control in a pregnancy study. The CDR3 runs from the conserved cysteine through the conserved F or W. The order of the fields is V gene, D gene, clone size, J gene, CDR3 protein, CDR3 DNA. D genes are given only for firm matches. For some rows the clone size is stated as once, few or many, or as a class when expanded; others skip it.

TRBV4-1	TRBD1	once	TRBJ2-7	CASSQTGTGGYEQYF	TGCGCCAGCAGTCAGACGGGGACAGGGGGCTACGAGCAGTACTTC
TRBV6-1	NA	NA	TRBJ2-7	CASSVGTKDEQYF	TGTGCCAGCAGTGTAGGGACAAAAGACGAGCAGTACTTC
TRBV28	NA	NA	TRBJ2-7	CASGGSYEQYF	TGTGCCAGCGGAGGTTCCTACGAGCAGTACTTC
TRBV18	NA	NA	TRBJ2-1	CASSPGAGAYNEQFF	TGTGCCAGCTCACCAGGTGCGGGCGCCTACAATGAGCAGTTCTTC
TRBV4-3	TRBD1	NA	TRBJ1-5	CASSQEGQGSNQPQHF	TGCGCCAGCAGCCAAGAGGGACAGGGAAGCAATCAGCCCCAGCATTTT
TRBV10-3	TRBD2	NA	TRBJ2-5	CAISDRLAEETQYF	TGTGCCATCAGTGATCGACTAGCGGAAGAGACCCAGTACTTC
TRBV7-6	NA	NA	TRBJ2-7	CASSLASGRSYEQYF	TGTGCCAGCAGCTTAGCGAGTGGTCGATCCTACGAGCAGTACTTC
TRBV2	NA	NA	TRBJ2-5	CAGKIAWGYQETQYF	TGTGCCGGAAAAATAGCGTGGGGATACCAAGAGACCCAGTACTTC
TRBV6-5	TRBD2	NA	TRBJ2-7	CASERGGDPYEQYF	TGTGCCAGCGAGCGGGGGGGCGATCCCTACGAGCAGTACTTC
TRBV7-9	TRBD2	NA	TRBJ2-5	CASSLVTSGGETQYF	TGTGCCAGCAGCTTAGTTACTAGCGGTGGGGAGACCCAGTACTTC
TRBV29-1	TRBD1	NA	TRBJ1-1	CSVLPDRVDTEAFF	TGCAGCGTCCTTCCCGACAGGGTGGACACTGAAGCTTTCTTT
TRBV30	NA	NA	TRBJ2-1	CAWSPDSYNEQFF	TGTGCCTGGAGTCCCGACAGCTACAATGAGCAGTTCTTC
TRBV4-3	NA	NA	TRBJ2-7	CASSLLRRQEPYEQYF	TGCGCCAGCAGCCTCCTGCGGCGACAGGAACCTTACGAGCAGTACTTC
TRBV7-3	NA	NA	TRBJ2-1	CASSLKESHEQFF	TGTGCCAGCAGCTTAAAAGAGTCCCATGAGCAGTTCTTC
TRBV5-1	TRBD2	NA	TRBJ2-1	CASSSFSGGDEQFF	TGCGCCAGCAGCTCCTTTAGCGGGGGTGATGAGCAGTTCTTC
TRBV6-4	NA	NA	TRBJ1-1	CASRPQSWTQNTEAFF	TGTGCCAGCAGACCTCAAAGTTGGACTCAAAACACTGAAGCTTTCTTT
TRBV18	TRBD1	once	TRBJ1-2	CASSPERGQGGNYGYTF	TGTGCCAGCTCACCGGAGAGGGGACAGGGAGGGAACTATGGCTACACCTTC
TRBV7-2	NA	NA	TRBJ1-5	CASSLLGPGHFSNQPQHF	TGTGCCAGCAGCTTATTAGGTCCGGGACATTTCAGCAATCAGCCCCAGCATTTT
TRBV11-3	NA	NA	TRBJ2-1	CASSRVDNEQFF	TGTGCCAGCAGCCGAGTGGACAATGAGCAGTTCTTC
TRBV7-2	NA	NA	TRBJ2-6	CASTLSSPGANVLTF	TGTGCCAGCACTTTGTCGTCTCCTGGGGCCAACGTCCTGACTTTC
TRBV7-2	NA	NA	TRBJ2-3	CASSLGGAGSDTQYF	TGTGCCAGCAGTCTTGGCGGGGCGGGGTCAGATACGCAGTATTTT
TRBV18	TRBD1	once	TRBJ1-5	CASSRGTVDQPQHF	TGTGCCAGCTCACGAGGGACAGTAGATCAGCCCCAGCATTTT